The next 14 T cell receptor beta chains were all read from a single sample in a study of blood T cell repertoires in COVID-19. Clones were sequenced by immunoSEQ multiplex PCR, and TCRdb holds only the in-frame ones, with some missing. The sample carries some 50,000 clones, over 75% recorded once. What was sequenced was peripheral blood. The source is a human donor in a cohort sampled during active COVID-19.

V and J are TRBV28 and TRBJ2-7; 11 bases agree with TRBD2. CDR1 MDHEN and CDR2 SYDVKM come from the germline V gene. The CDR3 runs to 14 residues. V gave up 7 bases and J gave up 6 bases; unmatched junction bases: 8. CDR3 in amino acids: CASTLSGRAGEQYF. The CDR3 DNA sequence: TGTGCCAGCACTCTTAGCGGGAGGGCCGGCGAGCAGTACTTC.

V gene TRBV5-1 combines with J gene TRBJ1-5, with a weak D call TRBD1 (6 bases). CDR1 and CDR2 from the germline V gene are SGHRS and YFSETQ. The CDR3 has 14 amino acids. V was shortened by 0 bases and J by 4 bases, with 8 bases between the two germline ends. The CDR3 DNA reads as TGCGCCAGCAGCTTGGGACAGGAAAATCAGCCCCAGCATTTT. Its translation: CASSLGQENQPQHF.

The chain uses TRBV9 and TRBJ1-6; no clear D. The V end was cut by 0 bases, the J end by 10 bases, with 8 bases between. The CDR3 is made up of 13 amino acids. Per germline, CDR1 SGDLS and CDR2 YYNGEE. CDR3 region: CASSVDQRSPLHF. The CDR3 coding sequence is TGTGCCAGCAGCGTAGATCAGCGATCACCCCTCCACTTT.

The rearrangement links TRBV30 to TRBJ2-7, with TRBD1 as a possible D gene (5 bases). The V end lost 2 bases, the J end lost 0 bases, and 11 bases lay between the germline ends. Germline CDR1 GTSNPN, CDR2 SVGIG (reference sequence). The CDR3 covers 14 residues. The DNA for the CDR3 is TGTGCCTGGAGTCCCCTCGACAGCTCCTACGAGCAGTACTTC. Protein: CAWSPLDSSYEQYF. Together with reference TRBV30 and TRBJ2-7, the CDR3 gives the full variable domain: SQTIHQWPATLVQPVGSPLSLECTVEGTSNPNLYWYRQAAGRGLQLLFYSVGIGQISSEVPQNLSASRPQDRQFILSSKKLLLSDSGFYLCAWSPLDSSYEQYFGPGTRLTVT.

This chain connects TRBV11-3 to TRBJ1-1, with unresolved D. Germline V gives CDR1 SGHNT, CDR2 YENEEA. The CDR3 has 13 amino acids. Between the trimmed V and J ends, which lost 6 bases and 2 bases, there was a span of 10 bases. The CDR3 reads CASSLRSNTEAFF. CDR3 nucleotides: TGTGCCAGCAGTCTTAGATCCAACACTGAAGCTTTCTTT.

The V call is TRBV3-1 (or the pseudogene TRBV3-2), the J call TRBJ2-3, with 8 bases lining up with TRBD2. There are 18 residues in the CDR3. Looked up from germline, CDR1 is LGHDT and CDR2 is YNNKEL (reference sequence). V trimming: 3 bases; J trimming: 4 bases; junction bases outside the gene matches: 15. The CDR3 nucleotides read TGTGCCAGCAGCCATGGGGTCTGGGCGGGGGGAGGTGCAGATACGCAGTATTTT. It is translated as CASSHGVWAGGGADTQYF.

V usage is TRBV3-1 (or the pseudogene TRBV3-2) and J usage is TRBJ2-2; D remains unclear. V gave up 4 bases and J gave up 6 bases, with 12 bases separating them. Germline V CDR1 and CDR2: LGHDT, YNNKEL (reference sequence). The CDR3 is made up of 14 amino acids. CDR3 protein: CASSLLDRAGELFF. For the CDR3, the DNA is TGTGCCAGCAGCCTTCTGGATCGGGCCGGGGAGCTGTTTTTT.

V is TRBV6-5 and J is TRBJ2-1, with D unresolved. Trimming took 6 bases from V and 10 from J, leaving 13 bases between them. The germline V gene has CDR1 MNHEY and CDR2 SVGAGI. This CDR3 has 12 residues. DNA for the CDR3: TGTGCCAGCAGCGGTTGGAGAATGGAGCAGTTCTTC. Protein sequence: CASSGWRMEQFF.

In this sample, this clone turned up once. The chain is built from TRBV28 and TRBJ2-7, with TRBD2 identical over 8 bases. In germline, CDR1 is MDHEN, CDR2 SYDVKM. The CDR3 sequence is 16 residues long. V was clipped by 4 bases and J by 1 base; unmatched bases: 9. This CDR3 reads CASSWAGTGGSYEQYF. CDR3 bases: TGTGCCAGCAGTTGGGCCGGGACGGGGGGGTCCTACGAGCAGTACTTC.

This clone has more than one count but fewer than ten. V and J are TRBV11-2 and TRBJ2-5; 14 bases are a match to TRBD2. Germline V gene sequence: CDR1 SGHAT, CDR2 FQNNGV. V trimming: 4 bases; J trimming: 1 base; junction bases outside the gene matches: 8. CDR3 length equals 18 residues. The CDR3 here is CASSSGTSGSAPQETQYF. CDR3 nucleotide sequence: TGTGCCAGCAGCTCAGGGACTAGCGGGAGTGCCCCCCAAGAGACCCAGTACTTC.

In DNA form, the CDR3 reads TGCGCCAGCAGCGATACAGGGGGCTCCGGAAACACCATATATTTT. As protein: CASSDTGGSGNTIYF. The chain couples TRBV5-1 to TRBJ1-3; 9 positions match TRBD1. The ends lost 4 bases at V and 4 bases at J; junction bases unmatched: 6. CDR1 is SGHRS and CDR2 is YFSETQ in the germline V gene. This CDR3 has 15 residues.

This clone was counted only a few times. The chain carries TRBV9 and TRBJ2-4; 9 bases map to TRBD1. The germline V gene encodes CDR1 SGDLS and CDR2 YYNGEE. The CDR3 runs to 16 residues. With 3 bases clipped from V and 8 bases from J, the junction kept 12 bases outside the gene matches. CDR3 nucleotide sequence: TGTGCCAGCAGCGCGGGACAGGGCTCCGTTTCGGACATTCAGTACTTC. Amino acids: CASSAGQGSVSDIQYF.

The chain links TRBV2 to TRBJ2-3; 7 positions agree with TRBD1. The trim removed 8 bases at V and 3 bases at J, leaving 2 bases unmatched. CDR1 is SNHLY, CDR2 FYNNEI, per germline. CDR3 length: 12 residues. CDR3 DNA: TGTGCCAGCCGACAGGGTACAGATACGCAGTATTTT. Translating it yields CASRQGTDTQYF.

This clone was found once. The rearrangement uses TRBV18 and TRBJ1-1, with D possibly matching TRBD1 (6 bases). Germline loops: CDR1 KGHSH, CDR2 LQKENI. V lost 3 bases and J lost 0, with 8 bases in between. The CDR3 has 14 amino acids. The CDR3 reads CASSPGHLNTEAFF. The CDR3 DNA reads TGTGCCAGCTCACCGGGACACTTGAACACTGAAGCTTTCTTT.